This record concerns one T cell receptor (beta chain) sequence. No antigen is known for it. Assay: immunoSEQ multiplex PCR; the TCRdb copy retains only in-frame clones and omits some. This sample has approximately 150,000 clones, with around 90% found just once. Germline V lookup: CDR1 SQVTM, CDR2 ANQGSEA. This CDR3 is 15 amino acids long. The V gene end was trimmed by 2 bases and the J gene end by 3 bases; junction bases not matched to a gene: 7. The data originate from a study of T cell responses to AZD1222 COVID-19 vaccine. Points from the study as a whole: The donor cohort was predominantly white British with a female majority, and clonal diversity may have been underestimated. Unmutated regions of variants are reportedly targeted by nearly half of spike-specific TCRs.

The TCR sequence derives from an adult in good health. The chain recombines TRBV29-1 with TRBJ2-7, with 10 bases aligning to TRBD1. This material consisted of peripheral blood, taken on day 0 of AZD1222 vaccination. CDR3 bases: TGCAGCGTTGAATTGGGACAGGGGAAGAGCTACGAGCAGTACTTC. It codes for CSVELGQGKSYEQYF.